This T cell receptor (beta chain) was documented in a study of T-cell reconstitution after alpha-beta-depleted transplantation in children. There are a few counts of this clonotype. Preparation of the TCRbeta library involved a method that used unique molecular identifiers. TCRdb ran MiXCR on the PCR reads and lists one entry per CDR3 protein. The sample shows around 600,000 distinct CDR3 sequences, over 9.5% of them seen only once. Germline-derived CDR1 and CDR2 are DFQATT and SNEGSKA (reference sequence). J lost 4 bases, V lost 5 bases, and 11 bases had no gene match. The CDR3 runs 17 residues. J is TRBJ2-1 and V is TRBV20-1, with TRBD2 matching 13 bases. This clonotype was obtained from a human donor who donated a stem cell graft to a child with acute myeloid leukemia. Source: PBMCs from the stem cell graft donor, taken from the stem cell graft. The CDR3 nucleotides read TGCAGTGCTGGAGTGCGGACTAGCGGGAGAACTTACAATGAGCAGTTCTTC. Its protein product is CSAGVRTSGRTYNEQFF.